The clone carrying this T cell receptor (beta chain) was counted only a few times. The antigen remains undetermined. Isolation of PBMCs was performed using roughly 10 ml of fresh peripheral blood. The sample is drawn from a study of Graves' ophthalmopathy and Graves' hyperthyroidism. Study context: Researchers obtained peripheral blood at initial diagnosis, before any treatment had begun.

Amplification targeted the TCR beta CDR3 regions, with RNA transcripts as the source material. The library came from an HTBI-primed first-round RT-PCR and a second-round multiplex PCR. TCRdb reprocessed the multiplex PCR reads via MiXCR and lists one record per CDR3 protein. The sample holds under 800,000 distinct CDR3 sequences, about a fifth seen once. The CDR3 spans 14 residues. Per the germline V gene, CDR1 is SGHTA and CDR2 is FQGNSA. Trimming removed 3 bases from V and 6 bases from J; junction bases left unmatched: 5. Study-wide results and limits: A 13-signature model separated ophthalmopathy from stable hyperthyroidism, just over 85% sensitivity, 65% to 82% specificity. In blood, most expanded thyroid clonotypes above 0.001 frequency were also detected.

The chain joins TRBV7-2 to TRBJ2-7, with 10 bases fitting TRBD1. This receptor was obtained from a woman aged 18-29 years with stable Graves' hyperthyroidism. Some clones in this sample may be carry-over from other donors' samples. The sequenced sample consisted of peripheral blood. CDR3 sequence: CASSFDRGLCEQYF. The CDR3 DNA reads TGTGCCAGCAGCTTCGACAGGGGGCTCTGCGAGCAGTACTTC.